Each of the 17 T cell receptor beta chains below was sequenced from the same sample in a study of response to subunit inactivated influenza vaccine. TCRdb ran MiXCR on the RT-PCR reads and lists one entry per CDR3 protein. Of 450,000 to 600,000 distinct CDR3 sequences in the sample, approximately 7.6% were seen once. Sequencing was performed on PBMCs from blood, taken roughly 24 months after vaccination. Every receptor here comes from a man in his fifties or sixties who received an inactivated influenza vaccine.

There are a few counts of this clonotype. This chain uses TRBV29-1 with TRBJ1-6; 9 nucleotides match TRBD1. CDR1 SQVTM and CDR2 ANQGSEA come from the germline V gene. Trimming removed 6 bases from V and 6 bases from J; junction bases left unmatched: 3. The CDR3 runs 13 residues. The CDR3 coding sequence is TGCAGCGTGGCGGGACAGGGTAATTCACCCCTCCACTTT. As protein: CSVAGQGNSPLHF. The full variable domain, in which reference TRBV29-1 and TRBJ1-6 provide the parts outside the CDR3, is SAVISQKPSRDICQRGTSLTIQCQVDSQVTMMFWYRQQPGQSLTLIATANQGSEATYESGFVIDKFPISRPNLTFSTLTVSNMSPEDSSIYLCSVAGQGNSPLHFGNGTRLTVT.

This clonotype was recorded at least ten times. The gene calls are TRBV28 and TRBJ2-5; 12 nucleotides align to TRBD2. V trimming: 6 bases; J trimming: 0 bases; junction bases outside the gene matches: 8. The CDR3 length is 17 residues. The germline gives CDR1 MDHEN, CDR2 SYDVKM. CDR3 sequence: CASRPWTSGAYQETQYF. For the CDR3, the DNA is TGTGCCAGCAGACCATGGACTAGCGGGGCGTACCAAGAGACCCAGTACTTC. Combining the CDR3 with reference TRBV28 and TRBJ2-5 gives the whole variable domain DVKVTQSSRYLVKRTGEKVFLECVQDMDHENMFWYRQDPGLGLRLIYFSYDVKMKEKGDIPEGYSVSREKKERFSLILESASTNQTSMYLCASRPWTSGAYQETQYFGPGTRLLVL.

This clonotype was seen at least ten times. This chain links TRBV20-1 with TRBJ1-2; D possibly corresponds to TRBD1 (6 bases). The CDR3 has 12 residues. Trimming left V 5 bases short and J 7 bases short, with 14 bases between. Germline V lookup: CDR1 DFQATT, CDR2 SNEGSKA (reference sequence). The CDR3 DNA sequence: TGCAGTGCTCTCAGGGGTGTTCTTGGCTACACCTTC. Its translation: CSALRGVLGYTF.

V and J are TRBV6-5 and TRBJ2-5; 11 bases match TRBD2. CDR1 is MNHEY, CDR2 SVGAGI, per germline. CDR3 length: 17 amino acids. The trim removed 0 bases at V and 2 bases at J, leaving 5 bases unmatched. Here the CDR3 DNA reads TGTGCCAGCAGTTACTCCCTAGCGGGGGGACCTCAAGAGACCCAGTACTTC. This sequence encodes CASSYSLAGGPQETQYF.

This clonotype was seen ten or more times. The CDR3, as DNA: TGTGCCAGCAGTTACGGACTGGTCTCCTACAATGAGCAGTTCTTC. Encoded protein: CASSYGLVSYNEQFF. The genes are TRBV7-9 and TRBJ2-1; D might be TRBD2 (5 bases). Germline loops: CDR1 SEHNR, CDR2 FQNEAQ (reference sequence). V was pared by 6 bases and J by 0 bases, with 12 bases between. The CDR3 consists of 15 residues.

This clonotype showed up just a few times. The chain recombines TRBV6-1 with TRBJ2-3, with 10 bases matching TRBD2. The CDR3 contains 14 residues. Per the germline V gene, CDR1 is MNHNS and CDR2 is SASEGT. Trimming at V came to 8 bases and at J to 5 bases, leaving 7 bases not matched to a gene. Here the CDR3 DNA reads TGTGCCAGCTTCACTAGCGGGGTTGGAGATACGCAGTATTTT. This sequence encodes CASFTSGVGDTQYF.

Notes on this clonotype: A much larger clone sits a single nucleotide away, making a read error possible. The gene calls are TRBV3-1 and TRBJ2-1; 7 positions agree with TRBD1. Unmatched junction bases numbered 5, after V lost 3 bases and J lost 0 bases. The CDR3 extends over 16 amino acids. The V gene's germline CDR1 is LGHDT and CDR2 YNNKEL (reference sequence). In nucleotides, the CDR3 is TGTGCCAGCAGCCATCGACAGGGTAGCTCCTACAATGAGCAGTTCTTC. Translating gives CASSHRQGSSYNEQFF.

Only a few counts were recorded for this clonotype. CDR3: CASSQGTIPGETQYF. The DNA for the CDR3 is TGTGCCAGCAGCCAAGGGACAATCCCGGGGGAGACCCAGTACTTC. The gene calls are TRBV7-2 and TRBJ2-5; D perhaps matches TRBD1 (6 bases). The V gene lost 5 bases and the J gene lost 5 bases, with 18 bases spanning the gap. The germline V gene has CDR1 SGHTA and CDR2 FQGNSA. The CDR3 is 15 amino acids.

The chain has TRBV5-1 and TRBJ2-7; 9 bases agree with TRBD1. The CDR3 extends over 15 amino acids. The germline gives CDR1 SGHRS, CDR2 YFSETQ. J was trimmed by 5 bases and V by 0 bases; bases with no gene match: 6. In DNA, the CDR3 is TGCGCCAGCAGCTTGGGGGGGACAGGGACCCACGAGCAGTACTTC. This translates into CASSLGGTGTHEQYF. The full variable domain, rest sourced from reference TRBV5-1 and TRBJ2-7, is KAGVTQTPRYLIKTRGQQVTLSCSPISGHRSVSWYQQTPGQGLQFLFEYFSETQRNKGNFPGRFSGRQFSNSRSEMNVSTLELGDSALYLCASSLGGTGTHEQYFGPGTRLTVT.

At least ten counts were recorded for this clonotype. The chain is built from TRBV5-1 and TRBJ2-3; 12 bases match TRBD1. This CDR3 is 16 amino acids long. Germline CDR1 is SGHRS and CDR2 is YFSETQ. V dropped 2 bases and J dropped 6; count of bases not matched to a gene: 7. Here the CDR3 reads CASSLRPGQGADTQYF. CDR3 sequence (DNA): TGCGCCAGCAGCTTACGTCCGGGACAGGGGGCTGATACGCAGTATTTT.

This clonotype was found a few times. The rearrangement links TRBV4-1 to TRBJ1-1; D is uncertain. V lost 2 bases, J lost 10 bases, and 14 bases lay in between. The CDR3 has 13 amino acids. CDR1 is MGHRA, CDR2 YSYEKL, per germline. CDR3 sequence reads: CASSQQAGIGAFF. In DNA form, the CDR3 reads TGCGCCAGCAGCCAACAAGCCGGAATCGGAGCTTTCTTT.

J is TRBJ1-1 and V is TRBV6-1; D not resolved. The CDR3 length is 12 residues. Germline V lookup: CDR1 MNHNS, CDR2 SASEGT. V gave up 2 bases and J gave up 8 bases, with 9 bases separating them. This CDR3 is CASSELQVEAFF. The CDR3, as DNA: TGTGCCAGCAGTGAATTGCAGGTAGAAGCTTTCTTT.

The genes are TRBV9 and TRBJ2-7, with 8 bases matching TRBD1. The CDR3 runs 12 residues. The V segment lost 5 bases and the J segment 11 bases; nucleotides outside the gene matches: 9. Germline V lookup: CDR1 SGDLS, CDR2 YYNGEE. DNA of the CDR3: TGTGCCAGCAGTGGAGGGACAGGTCTAAAGTACTTC. It encodes CASSGGTGLKYF.

The chain is built from TRBV12-3 or TRBV12-4 and TRBJ2-5; weak D call: TRBD2 (5 bases). Trimming shortened V by 5 bases and J by 9 bases, and 22 bases separated the two germline ends. The CDR3 contains 15 residues. The CDR3 DNA is TGTGCCAGCAGTGCCATCGTCGGACGGCAAGCGGCCCAGTACTTC. Amino acid sequence: CASSAIVGRQAAQYF.

The V gene is TRBV27, the J gene TRBJ2-7; perhaps TRBD1 as D (5 bases). Trimming pared 2 bases from V and 6 bases from J, leaving 11 bases between. The CDR3 runs 13 residues. The germline CDR1 and CDR2 sequences are MNHEY and SMNVEV (reference sequence). CDR3 in DNA: TGTGCCAGCAGTTTAGACCAGGGCCCCGAGCAGTACTTC. Translation gives CASSLDQGPEQYF.

This clonotype was detected only a few times. This chain connects TRBV11-1 to TRBJ2-7; either TRBD1 or TRBD2 may fit D (5 bases each). V was cut by 2 bases and J by 3 bases, with 11 bases left in between. The CDR3 is 14 amino acids. The germline V gene has CDR1 SGHAT and CDR2 FQDESV (reference sequence). In nucleotides, the CDR3 is TGTGCCAGCAGCTTACCGGGACCGGGCTACGAGCAGTACTTC. This translates into CASSLPGPGYEQYF.

This clonotype was detected ten times or more. The chain employs TRBV7-2 and TRBJ1-5; unclear D gene. The V and J ends lost 1 base and 0 bases respectively, with 4 bases between them. Germline-derived CDR1 and CDR2 are SGHTA and FQGNSA. This CDR3 spans 14 amino acids. CDR3 DNA sequence: TGTGCCAGCAGCTTAGGGTTTAGCAATCAGCCCCAGCATTTT. Its translation: CASSLGFSNQPQHF.